Each of the 30 T cell receptor beta chains below was sequenced from the same sample in a study of T cell changes during pregnancy in multiple sclerosis (dated by TCRdb to the late 2010s). Library generation was performed with the immunoSEQ multiplex PCR assay. Here the immuneACCESS table is served through TCRdb, limited to in-frame sequences with V and J called. Missing clones are a known gap in these copies; in checked studies unresolved V genes cover under half, and the rest lacks a known reason. Counted in this sample were about 31,000 clones; approximately 94% of them appeared once. Jointly, the top ten make up around 0.4% of the sample. Sequenced material: CD4+ T cells from peripheral blood mononuclear cells, taken in the second trimester of pregnancy. Receptor source: a female donor with multiple sclerosis, enrolled in a pregnancy study.

About this clone: The germline gene is not matched at one end of the junction; a read error may be the cause. The V call is TRBV11-2, the J call TRBJ2-7, with TRBD2 matching over 14 bases. CDR3 length equals 12 residues. CDR1 is SGHAT, CDR2 FQNNGV, per germline. The DNA for the CDR3 is TGTGCCAGCAGGCCGACTAGCGGGAGGGCCCAATTC. Protein sequence: CASRPTSGRAQF. Drawing the rest from reference TRBV11-2 and TRBJ2-7, the complete variable domain is EAGVAQSPRYKIIEKRQSVAFWCNPISGHATLYWYQQILGQGPKLLIQFQNNGVVDDSQLPKDRFSAERLKGVDSTLKIQPAKLEDSAVYLCASRPTSGRAQFGPGTRLTVT.

The rearrangement links TRBV7-6 to TRBJ2-3, with D possibly being TRBD2 (5 bases). The CDR3 is made up of 14 amino acids. Germline V gives CDR1 SGHVS, CDR2 FNYEAQ. Trimming pared 0 bases from V and 4 bases from J, leaving 8 bases between. The chain's CDR3 is CASSLAHGADTQYF. In nucleotides, the CDR3 is TGTGCCAGCAGCTTAGCGCACGGGGCAGATACGCAGTATTTT.

There are a few counts of this clone. The chain links TRBV14 to TRBJ1-2, with D possibly being TRBD1 (5 bases). The CDR3 runs to 15 residues. Trimming pared 4 bases from V and 8 bases from J, leaving 20 bases between. Germline V gene lookup returns CDR1 SGHDN and CDR2 FVKESK. CDR3 protein: CASSPRQRTGLGYTF. CDR3 bases: TGTGCCAGCAGCCCTCGACAGAGGACGGGCCTAGGCTACACCTTC. The whole variable domain, filled in from reference TRBV14 and TRBJ1-2, reads EAGVTQFPSHSVIEKGQTVTLRCDPISGHDNLYWYRRVMGKEIKFLLHFVKESKQDESGMPNNRFLAERTGGTYSTLKVQPAELEDSGVYFCASSPRQRTGLGYTFGSGTRLTVV.

This clone was seen once. The V and J genes are TRBV19 and TRBJ2-3, with TRBD2 matching 10 bases. CDR1 LNHDA and CDR2 SQIVND come from the germline V gene (reference sequence). The CDR3 length is 19 residues. V lost 3 bases and J lost 2; bases outside the gene matches: 14. The CDR3 region is CASSIVVITSGTSTDTQYF. The CDR3 DNA is TGTGCCAGTAGTATTGTAGTAATTACTAGCGGGACCTCCACAGATACGCAGTATTTT.

This sequence joins TRBV5-1 and TRBJ1-2; D is ambiguous. This CDR3 spans 12 amino acids. Germline V gives CDR1 SGHRS, CDR2 YFSETQ. V shed 4 bases and J shed 7 bases, with 11 bases lying between them. This CDR3 is CASSDTYGGYTF. Here the CDR3 DNA reads TGCGCCAGCAGCGACACCTACGGTGGCTACACCTTC. Using reference TRBV5-1 and TRBJ1-2 for the parts outside the CDR3, the full variable domain is KAGVTQTPRYLIKTRGQQVTLSCSPISGHRSVSWYQQTPGQGLQFLFEYFSETQRNKGNFPGRFSGRQFSNSRSEMNVSTLELGDSALYLCASSDTYGGYTFGSGTRLTVV.

This clone was observed a handful of times. The chain has TRBV7-2 and TRBJ2-3, with TRBD2 identical over 8 bases. Germline loops: CDR1 SGHTA, CDR2 FQGNSA. The CDR3 length is 15 residues. V gave up 7 bases and J gave up 1 base; unmatched junction bases: 7. The CDR3: CASTSPGGRTDTQYF. DNA of the CDR3: TGTGCCAGCACTTCCCCGGGAGGGCGCACAGATACGCAGTATTTT.

The J gene is TRBJ2-4, the V gene TRBV19; 8 bases map to TRBD1. The germline CDR1 and CDR2 sequences are LNHDA and SQIVND (reference sequence). The trim removed 6 bases at V and 3 bases at J, leaving 19 bases unmatched. The CDR3 consists of 19 residues. CDR3 nucleotide sequence: TGTGCCAGTAGACGGAGGGGGGACAGGCCGCCCCGCGACAAAAACATTCAGTACTTC. Protein product: CASRRRGDRPPRDKNIQYF. The whole variable domain, filled in from reference TRBV19 and TRBJ2-4, reads DGGITQSPKYLFRKEGQNVTLSCEQNLNHDAMYWYRQDPGQGLRLIYYSQIVNDFQKGDIAEGYSVSREKKESFPLTVTSAQKNPTAFYLCASRRRGDRPPRDKNIQYFGAGTRLSVL.

This clone was recorded a few times. The rearrangement links TRBV4-2 to TRBJ1-1; D not resolved. The germline V gene has CDR1 LGHNA and CDR2 YNFKEQ. This CDR3 has 15 residues. The germline V and J ends were trimmed by 4 bases and 0 bases, with 12 bases remaining between them. The CDR3 nucleotides read TGTGCCAGCAGCCCCTACGATGAGATGAACACTGAAGCTTTCTTT. Its protein is CASSPYDEMNTEAFF.

The chain carries TRBV30 and TRBJ2-7; the D gene is possibly TRBD2 (5 bases). The CDR3 sequence is 12 residues long. Germline V gives CDR1 GTSNPN, CDR2 SVGIG (reference sequence). V was pared by 4 bases and J by 1 base, with 8 bases between. The CDR3 DNA reads as TGTGCCTGGAATCGGGGTTCCTACGAGCAGTACTTC. The encoded protein is CAWNRGSYEQYF.

V is TRBV4-1 and J is TRBJ1-2; 10 positions agree with TRBD1. This CDR3 is built from 16 residues. CDR1 is MGHRA, CDR2 YSYEKL, per germline. The V and J ends lost 1 base and 7 bases, in that order; junction bases with no gene match: 9. The DNA of the CDR3 is TGCGCCAGCAGCCAAGGAGTCGACAGGGGGCATGGTGGCTACACCTTC. Amino acids: CASSQGVDRGHGGYTF.

The gene calls are TRBV6-1 and TRBJ2-6; D is possibly TRBD2 (7 bases). Germline values: CDR1 MNHNS, CDR2 SASEGT. The CDR3 totals 18 residues. The V gene lost 0 bases and the J gene lost 2 bases, with 14 bases spanning the gap. For the CDR3, the DNA is TGTGCCAGCAGTGAAGCGGCGGGGGCAATCGCTGGGGCCAACGTCCTGACTTTC. Protein product: CASSEAAGAIAGANVLTF.

V and J are TRBV19 and TRBJ2-1; TRBD2 agrees at 12 bases. The CDR3 is 14 amino acids. Per the germline V gene, CDR1 is LNHDA and CDR2 is SQIVND (reference sequence). Trimming took 2 bases from V and 9 from J; bases not matched to a gene: 2. The CDR3 coding sequence is TGTGCCAGTAGTATACTAGCGGGAGGGGGTGAGCAGTTCTTC. It codes for CASSILAGGGEQFF.

This chain links TRBV5-1 with TRBJ2-7; 11 nucleotides match TRBD2. Losses at the gene ends were 0 bases for V and 3 bases for J; bases not matched to a gene: 2. The CDR3 has 15 amino acids. Germline-derived CDR1 and CDR2 are SGHRS and YFSETQ. CDR3 sequence (DNA): TGCGCCAGCAGCTTGGCCCTAGCGGGAGGCTACGAGCAGTACTTC. This codes for CASSLALAGGYEQYF.

CDR3 amino acids: CASSQDGTTNYGYTF. The CDR3, as DNA: TGCGCCAGCAGCCAAGATGGGACAACTAACTATGGCTACACCTTC. This chain uses TRBV4-1 with TRBJ1-2; tentative D call: TRBD1 (6 bases). The CDR3 covers 15 residues. Trimming took 0 bases from V and 0 from J, leaving 8 bases between them. The germline V gene has CDR1 MGHRA and CDR2 YSYEKL.

The chain employs TRBV5-1 and TRBJ1-1, with 9 bases matching TRBD1. The J segment lost 5 bases and the V segment lost 5 bases, leaving 10 bases of the junction unmatched. Germline assignment: CDR1 SGHRS and CDR2 YFSETQ. This CDR3 has 15 residues. This chain's CDR3 is CASSGTGGARTEAFF. CDR3 nucleotide sequence: TGCGCCAGCAGTGGAACAGGGGGCGCGCGGACTGAAGCTTTCTTT.

This chain joins TRBV27 and TRBJ1-5; 9 bases align to TRBD1. V was clipped by 5 bases and J by 7 bases; unmatched bases: 12. Germline V gene sequence: CDR1 MNHEY, CDR2 SMNVEV (reference sequence). This CDR3 comprises 16 residues. For the CDR3, the DNA is TGTGCCAGCAGTACCACTCTACAGGGGGCAGGACAGCCCCAGCATTTT. Protein sequence: CASSTTLQGAGQPQHF.

The CDR3 DNA reads as TGTGCCAGCAGCTTCCAACTAGCGGGAGTCCGTCAAACCGGGGAGCTGTTTTTT. Amino acid sequence: CASSFQLAGVRQTGELFF. The V call is TRBV7-2, the J call TRBJ2-2, with 11 bases aligning to TRBD2. The CDR3 length is 18 residues. The V gene's germline CDR1 is SGHTA and CDR2 FQGNSA. Losses at the gene ends were 3 bases for V and 5 bases for J; bases not matched to a gene: 11.

The chain combines TRBV10-2 with TRBJ2-7; perhaps TRBD2 as D (5 bases). Germline V gives CDR1 WSHSY, CDR2 SAAADI. Trimming took off 3 bases at V and 4 bases at J, with 16 bases between the two ends. The CDR3 has 15 residues. The CDR3 DNA sequence: TGCGCCAGCAGTGATGTTTGGGAGCAAAGGTACGAGCAGTACTTC. It translates to CASSDVWEQRYEQYF.

The gene calls are TRBV19 and TRBJ1-2; D uncertain. Looked up from germline, CDR1 is LNHDA and CDR2 is SQIVND (reference sequence). V was cut by 7 bases and J by 3 bases, with 18 bases left in between. The CDR3 spans 15 residues. CDR3 DNA: TGTGCCAGTACGCATCCTGGCAGGTCAGACTATGGCTACACCTTC. Translating it yields CASTHPGRSDYGYTF. Complete variable domain (other parts from reference TRBV19 and TRBJ1-2): DGGITQSPKYLFRKEGQNVTLSCEQNLNHDAMYWYRQDPGQGLRLIYYSQIVNDFQKGDIAEGYSVSREKKESFPLTVTSAQKNPTAFYLCASTHPGRSDYGYTFGSGTRLTVV.

This chain connects TRBV28 to TRBJ2-5; 7 nucleotides line up with TRBD1. J was trimmed by 5 bases and V by 3 bases; bases with no gene match: 12. CDR1 and CDR2 (germline): MDHEN, SYDVKM. The CDR3 runs to 16 residues. CDR3 nucleotide sequence: TGTGCCAGCAGTTTTAATCGGCCTACAGGGGTGGAGACCCAGTACTTC. Protein: CASSFNRPTGVETQYF.

This clone occurred a few times. The chain combines TRBV28 with TRBJ1-1; D may be TRBD1 (5 bases). Germline V CDR1 and CDR2: MDHEN, SYDVKM. V gave up 5 bases and J gave up 0 bases, with 10 bases separating them. This CDR3 spans 14 amino acids. Here the CDR3 reads CASSVAGLNTEAFF. In nucleotides, the CDR3 is TGTGCCAGCAGTGTGGCAGGGTTGAACACTGAAGCTTTCTTT. Drawing the rest from reference TRBV28 and TRBJ1-1, the complete variable domain is DVKVTQSSRYLVKRTGEKVFLECVQDMDHENMFWYRQDPGLGLRLIYFSYDVKMKEKGDIPEGYSVSREKKERFSLILESASTNQTSMYLCASSVAGLNTEAFFGQGTRLTVV.

The rearrangement uses TRBV9 and TRBJ2-1; a possible D gene is TRBD1 (6 bases). The germline V gene encodes CDR1 SGDLS and CDR2 YYNGEE. The germline V and J ends were trimmed by 0 bases and 5 bases, with 12 bases remaining between them. The CDR3 contains 15 residues. The chain's CDR3 is CASSVGWTANNEQFF. The CDR3 DNA reads TGTGCCAGCAGCGTAGGTTGGACAGCTAACAATGAGCAGTTCTTC.

V and J are TRBV7-6 and TRBJ2-1; the match to TRBD2 covers 7 bases. V lost 6 bases, J lost 1 base, and 9 bases stayed unmatched. Germline V CDR1 and CDR2: SGHVS, FNYEAQ. This CDR3 has 16 residues. The CDR3 DNA follows: TGTGCCAGCAGGCCCTTAGCGGGCGATTCCTACAATGAGCAGTTCTTC. Its protein product is CASRPLAGDSYNEQFF.

The chain links TRBV10-1 to TRBJ1-5, with D perhaps matching TRBD1 (6 bases). V was trimmed by 8 bases and J by 7 bases, leaving 15 bases between them. This CDR3 is 13 amino acids long. Germline CDR1 reads WNHNN; CDR2 reads SYGVQD (reference sequence). The CDR3 DNA is TGCGCCAGCCCCAGGGGTTCGAAACAGCCCCAGCATTTT. Amino acid sequence: CASPRGSKQPQHF.

Here the CDR3 reads CASSLSGVVSGELFF. As DNA, the CDR3 is TGTGCCAGCAGTTTATCAGGGGTGGTGTCGGGGGAGCTGTTTTTT. The chain has TRBV27 and TRBJ2-2, with D maybe TRBD1 (5 bases). Germline values: CDR1 MNHEY, CDR2 SMNVEV (reference sequence). This CDR3 contains 15 residues. The V end was cut by 0 bases, the J end by 8 bases, with 13 bases between.

The CDR3 spells CASKDRATYEQYF. In DNA, the CDR3 is TGTGCCAGCAAAGACAGGGCAACCTACGAGCAGTACTTC. V usage is TRBV6-1 and J usage is TRBJ2-7; the match to TRBD1 covers 7 bases. The CDR3 contains 13 residues. V shed 7 bases and J 2 bases; nucleotides not matched to a gene: 5. Germline loops: CDR1 MNHNS, CDR2 SASEGT.

CDR3 DNA sequence: TGTGCCAGCAGCCAAGGTACTAGCGGGACTAGCGGGAGAGGGCGCATTCAGTACTTC. Its translation: CASSQGTSGTSGRGRIQYF. The V and J genes are TRBV4-2 and TRBJ2-4; 14 bases are shared with TRBD2. The CDR3 is 19 residues long. Germline values: CDR1 LGHNA, CDR2 YNFKEQ. The ends lost 1 base at V and 9 bases at J; junction bases unmatched: 14.

This chain connects TRBV7-8 to TRBJ1-4, with 9 bases matching TRBD1. The CDR3 loop spans 14 amino acids. V lost 3 bases and J lost 7; bases outside the gene matches: 3. Germline assignment: CDR1 SGHVS and CDR2 FQNEAQ. The CDR3 spells CASSFQTGGEKLFF. DNA for the CDR3: TGTGCCAGCAGCTTTCAGACAGGGGGTGAAAAACTGTTTTTT. The whole variable domain, remainder taken from reference TRBV7-8 and TRBJ1-4, is GAGVSQSPRYKVAKRGQDVALRCDPISGHVSLFWYQQALGQGPEFLTYFQNEAQLDKSGLPSDRFFAERPEGSVSTLKIQRTQQEDSAVYLCASSFQTGGEKLFFGSGTQLSVL.

The gene calls are TRBV6-1 and TRBJ2-2; 9 bases align to TRBD1. The CDR3 is 14 residues long. Trimming at V came to 5 bases and at J to 7 bases, leaving 5 bases not matched to a gene. Per germline, CDR1 MNHNS and CDR2 SASEGT. The CDR3 bases are TGTGCCAGCAGTCACAGGGGGCAGGGCGGGGAGCTGTTTTTT. As protein: CASSHRGQGGELFF.

The chain has TRBV28 and TRBJ1-2; D not certain. V shed 6 bases and J shed 9 bases, with 20 bases lying between them. Germline CDR1 MDHEN, CDR2 SYDVKM. The CDR3 runs 14 residues. CDR3 sequence: CASRFTSGGSRYTF. The CDR3 region has the DNA TGTGCCAGCAGGTTCACCTCAGGTGGATCTCGCTACACCTTC.